This T cell receptor (beta chain) was captured by sequencing in a study of CD8 T cells in Susac syndrome. RNA, at about 0.45 to 1 ug, was reverse transcribed with random hexamers. TCRdb re-derived calls from the immunoSEQ multiplex PCR reads in MiXCR, one entry per CDR3 protein. The sample has about 71,000 distinct CDR3 sequences; 96% are singletons. The trim removed 3 bases at V and 7 bases at J, leaving 5 bases unmatched. Germline values: CDR1 LGHDT, CDR2 YNNKEL (reference sequence). The CDR3 length is 14 residues. Sequencing used CD4+ T cells from PBMCs. This receptor was identified in a human donor with multiple sclerosis. The rearrangement joins TRBV3-1 to TRBJ1-2; 10 positions agree with TRBD1. The CDR3 loop is CASSQDRGTSGYTF. For the CDR3, the DNA is TGTGCCAGCAGCCAGGACAGGGGGACGAGTGGCTACACCTTC.